This entry concerns a single T cell receptor beta chain. Its antigen is undetermined. The J segment lost 7 bases and the V segment lost 6 bases, leaving 8 bases of the junction unmatched. The germline gives CDR1 MDHEN, CDR2 SYDVKM. The CDR3 length is 15 residues. Using RNA transcripts as the source, TCR beta CDR3 regions were amplified. First-round RT-PCR with HTBI primers amplified the TCR CDR3 region. Using its own MiXCR run on the multiplex PCR reads, TCRdb lists one record per CDR3 protein. The data contain roughly 500,000 distinct CDR3 sequences, about 16% of them singletons. This sample was taken from a study of T cells in Graves' hyperthyroidism and ophthalmopathy. The study's findings and limits: Ophthalmopathy and stable hyperthyroidism were told apart by a 13 V-J model.

This rearrangement joins TRBV28 to TRBJ1-6; 8 bases agree with TRBD1. This receptor was obtained from a woman aged 30 to 39 with Graves' ophthalmopathy. The sequencing input was blood. The CDR3 spells CASSPRRQGNSPLHF. CDR3 DNA sequence: TGTGCCAGCAGCCCCAGAAGACAGGGGAATTCACCCCTCCACTTT.